The following is a T cell receptor (beta chain) sequence with its context. The antigen it recognizes is unknown. The sample holds no much larger clone one base away, and base qualities are not on file. The record originates from a study of cytomegalovirus exposure and HLA in healthy donors (dated 2017 in TCRdb). Regarding the research as a whole: In an earlier analysis of approximately 500 of the donors, 276 Gb of sequence data and roughly 100 million unique TCR beta sequences from approximately 180 million T cells were reported. Roughly 300 gigabases of sequencing data and 75 million to 85 million unique TCR sequences made up an early release that covered under 750 HLA-typed donors. Of the approximately 400 genotyped donors, 65% to 90% were placed in the genetic ancestry cluster associated with self-reported Caucasian donors. The study was designed to test whether signatures of past pathogen exposure could be identified by cataloging public T cell receptors. The study profiled the T cell repertoires of hundreds of subjects by immunosequencing and related them to cytomegalovirus serostatus. In addition to the first cohort of approximately 670 subjects, a separate validation cohort of 130 or so different subjects was used. The study combined high-throughput TCR immunosequencing, statistical association of individual TCRs with disease status, and machine learning to predict cytomegalovirus infection status. To study patterns of TCR occurrence, a later analysis re-analyzed previously published TCR beta repertoires from just over 650 donors and added high-resolution HLA genotyping. Rather than using new phenotypic data, the later analysis identified candidate immune exposures from TCR beta sequences and from how often those sequences occurred across donors. To decide whether each TCR beta V gene segment behaved as functional or pseudogenic, an earlier analysis of several hundred of the donors relied on high-throughput TCR beta sequencing. Alongside the repertoire data, information on donor age, sex, ethnicity and CMV serostatus was compiled. A later genetic analysis used genome-wide SNP genotypes for about three fifths of the 666 donors, treating that subset as a discovery cohort. Every discovery cohort repertoire had been produced on one sequencing platform. Both class I and class II loci were covered by HLA typing, at four-digit resolution. Typing coverage differed by locus: A, B, C, DRB1 and DQB1 were typed in roughly 620-630 donors, DQA1 in 522, DPA1 in 600 to 610, and DPB1 in just under 490. A handful of DR-DQ haplotypes were handled as single units for association and clustering because linkage in the cohort was strong. Among around 400 genotyped donors of the cohort, an average of about 240,000 unique TCR beta nucleotide sequences were sequenced per donor, roughly 20% of them non-productive.

The investigation overall reported the following: Most TCR sequences were seen in very few donors, while some public TCRs were found in many individuals. A few of the identified cytomegalovirus-associated TCR beta chains were confirmed in vitro to be specific for cytomegalovirus antigens. A later genetic analysis reported fewer N-insertions in productive TCRs among donors in an Asian-associated ancestry cluster than the roughly 640-donor mean. The study listed 164 TCR beta chains as associated with cytomegalovirus. A cluster of highly shared sequence variants was judged likely to represent a technical artifact of the sequencing pipeline. HLA typing was unavailable for some donors at each locus, so association tests used only the typed subset. The authors suggested that the approach could potentially be generalized to other disease states and immunological phenotypes. In a later analysis, TCR association rates were found to vary across HLA loci, with the most associated TCRs seen for DRB1 alleles and the fewest for HLA-C alleles. According to a later analysis, most CMV-associated TCR beta chains appeared to be HLA-restricted, and the HLA associations seemed to be driven largely by CMV exposure. Specific HLA alleles were associated with 16,951 TCR beta sequences at a false discovery rate of 0.05 in a later analysis. A further reported finding was that TCR beta sequences accurately predicted the HLA-A and HLA-B alleles for most subjects in the first cohort. An earlier analysis of roughly 570 of the donors showed that most TCR beta V segments appeared in productive rearrangements either about 87% or about 30% of the time, which broadly matched IMGT annotations. Immune exposure information for the cohort was limited to CMV serostatus. In a later analysis, HLA-associated TCR beta chains were found to be more clonally expanded and to have lower generation probabilities than equally common non-associated chains. Assigning TCR associations to individual alleles was difficult when HLA alleles, especially DR and DQ, strongly co-occurred. Only TCR beta chains were sequenced in this cohort, and the absence of alpha or paired-chain data limited detectable features. An association between a missense DCLRE1C variant and V-gene and J-gene trimming of TCR beta chains was found in a later genetic analysis and replicated in an independent cohort. According to a later analysis, parvovirus B19, influenza, CMV and Epstein-Barr virus appeared linked to several top co-occurrence clusters. Because counts were too low, roughly 18 rarely observed V segments, including chromosome 9 orphons, were left out of the earlier analysis of 587 of the donors. The presence/absence analyses assumed that sequencing depth was roughly uniform across donors, and that assumption may not be true. The 87-base-pair reads could not distinguish some IMGT-functional V segments, including TRBV6-2 and TRBV6-3, so those segments were excluded. Correlated functional status among segregating V segments might be attributable to linkage disequilibrium, but an unknown experimental factor could not be ruled out. Cytomegalovirus status was reported to be diagnosed by the classifier with high specificity and sensitivity in both the original and validation cohorts.

The cohort consisted of 650 to 700 healthy bone marrow donors. All cohort members were sampled while nominally healthy, although unrecorded immune exposures were likely present. The donor was CMV seropositive and was included in the group of some 290 seropositive cohort members. A peripheral blood sample was collected from each donor, and TCR beta sequencing was performed on peripheral blood mononuclear cells. The Qiagen DNeasy Blood Extraction Kit was used to extract genomic DNA from the blood cell samples. Receptor libraries were prepared by the immunoSEQ multiplex PCR assay. For the multiplex PCR, a mixture combining 60 forward primers for TCR Vbeta segments and 13 reverse primers for TCR Jbeta segments was used. A multiplex PCR assay on genomic DNA amplified the CDR3 region of rearranged TCR beta genes. On the Illumina HiSeq System, the amplified TCR beta libraries were sequenced as 87-base-pair reads. Regarding the original processing steps: Across the 600 to 700 repertoires, a later analysis counted tens of millions of unique TCR beta chains, around 10 million of which were shared by at least two donors. To remove PCR and sequencing errors, raw reads were error-corrected and collapsed into unique sequences using a nearest-neighbor algorithm that merged closely related sequences. CDR3 sequences were aligned to IMGT reference sequences to assign V, D and J gene segments. For a sequence to be retained, a match of at least six nucleotides to both a V gene segment and a J gene segment was required. A rearrangement was called productive if the CDR3 had no stop codons and remained in frame with V and J, and every other rearrangement was called non-productive. CDR3 was defined by IMGT convention, running from the second conserved V-encoded cysteine to the conserved J-encoded phenylalanine. The earlier analysis of about 590 of the donors excluded sequences that lacked an unambiguous match to a single V gene segment. In an earlier analysis of about 590 of the donors, a V segment was called functional when productive rearrangements were above 56.7%, and segregating when the standard deviation between donors exceeded 5%. To diagnose cytomegalovirus status from the catalog of TCR beta chain sequences, a statistical classification framework was built. A later analysis assigned V and J genes by comparing TCR nucleotide sequences with IMGT/GENE-DB human TR gene sequences. A later analysis assigned CDR3 sequences and most-parsimonious VDJ recombination scenarios with the TCRdist pipeline. A later analysis defined each TCR beta chain by its CDR3 amino acid sequence plus V-gene family, and excluded reads lacking a unique V-gene family. As a way to deal with suspected cross-contamination and a sequencing artifact, a later analysis dropped 640 or so nucleotide sequences that were highly shared and had low generation probability. A later analysis calculated a clonal expansion index for each public chain from normalized within-repertoire ranks of inferred template counts. In a later analysis, generation probabilities were computed using a VDJ recombination model fitted to out-of-frame rearrangements, and the results were checked against IGoR. In a later analysis, TCR-TCR, TCR-HLA and TCR-CMV co-occurrence was scored with hypergeometric tests, and a repertoire-size bias correction was applied to TCR pairs. A later analysis estimated false discovery rates by permuting HLA or CMV assignments 20 times. A later analysis grouped co-occurring TCRs with DBSCAN, adding TCRdist sequence similarity when clustering within HLA-allele-positive subsets. For co-occurrence clustering, repertoires with fewer than 30,000 or more than 120,000 public chains were excluded, along with 5 or 6 repertoires with anomalous nucleotide sharing. As stored in TCRdb, this immuneACCESS dataset retains in-frame rearrangements with V and J assigned. A fraction of the clones does not appear; measured against another copy, unresolved V genes explain less than half of the discrepancy, and the remainder lacks a known reason. V and J calls and clone size are copied from that table; D and trimming were computed from the DNA. Across this sample there are about 150,000 clones, with 80% seen only once. The ten top clones hold over 10% of the sample.

The CDR3 runs 14 amino acids, cysteine and phenylalanine included. Only CDR3 DNA is held: 42 bases, read in frame from base 1. The germline V gene yields MNHNS for CDR1 and SASEGT for CDR2. The V end gives up 5 bases and the J end 4 bases, leaving 5 bases in the junction not matched to a gene. In this chain, TRBV6-1 is recombined with TRBJ2-7; 10 middle bases align to TRBD1. Sequenced input: PBMCs. The sequence derives from a man aged 30-40 years in good health and CMV-seropositive. The CDR3 region has the sequence CASSSLDRGYEQYF. The nucleotides are TGTGCCAGCAGTTCTCTGGACAGGGGGTACGAGCAGTACTTC.